The entry below describes one T cell receptor (beta chain). Its antigen is currently unknown. The data belong to a study of cytomegalovirus exposure and HLA in healthy donors. General study findings and limits: Most TCR sequences were rare, but some public TCRs occurred in many donors.

PCR used 60 Vbeta primers and 13 Jbeta primers. The table came from immunoSEQ multiplex PCR; TCRdb's copy has only in-frame clones and leaves some out. Here the sample spans about 180,000 clones, around 80% being singletons. Germline CDR1 is MNHEY and CDR2 is SMNVEV (reference sequence). CDR3 length equals 15 residues. J was trimmed by 5 bases and V by 3 bases; bases with no gene match: 9. Sequences were obtained from PBMCs. This chain joins TRBV27 and TRBJ1-1; TRBD1 matches 7 bases. The receptor comes from a girl aged 10-17 years in good health and CMV-seropositive. The CDR3 sequence: CASSFKTGSLTEAFF. The CDR3 DNA follows: TGTGCCAGCAGTTTTAAGACAGGGTCGTTGACTGAAGCTTTCTTT.